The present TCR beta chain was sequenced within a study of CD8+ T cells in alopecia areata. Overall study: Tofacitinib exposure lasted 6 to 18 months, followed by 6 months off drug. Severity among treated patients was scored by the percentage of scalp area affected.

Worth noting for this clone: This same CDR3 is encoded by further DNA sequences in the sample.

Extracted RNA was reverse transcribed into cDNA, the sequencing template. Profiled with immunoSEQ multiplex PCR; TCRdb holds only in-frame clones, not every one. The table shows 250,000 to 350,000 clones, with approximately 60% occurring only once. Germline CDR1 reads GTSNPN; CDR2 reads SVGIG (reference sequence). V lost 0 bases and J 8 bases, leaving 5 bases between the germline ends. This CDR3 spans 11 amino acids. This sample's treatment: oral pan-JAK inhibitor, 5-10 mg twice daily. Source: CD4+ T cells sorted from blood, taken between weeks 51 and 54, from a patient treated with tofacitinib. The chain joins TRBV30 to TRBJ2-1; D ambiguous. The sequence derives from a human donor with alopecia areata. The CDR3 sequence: CAWSVRDEQFF. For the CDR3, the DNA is TGTGCCTGGAGTGTTAGGGATGAGCAGTTCTTC.